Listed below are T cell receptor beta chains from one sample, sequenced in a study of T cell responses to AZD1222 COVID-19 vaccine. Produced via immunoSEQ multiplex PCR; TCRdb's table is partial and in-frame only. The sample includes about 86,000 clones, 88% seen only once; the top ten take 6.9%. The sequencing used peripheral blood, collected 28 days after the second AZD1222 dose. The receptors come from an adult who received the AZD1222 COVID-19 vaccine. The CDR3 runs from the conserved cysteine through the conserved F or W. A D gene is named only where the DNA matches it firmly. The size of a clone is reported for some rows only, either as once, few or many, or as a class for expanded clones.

CDR3aa: CASRPERESLFRDTQYF; CDR3nt: TGTGCCAGCAGACCCGAGCGGGAGTCCCTTTTTCGAGATACGCAGTATTTT; d_gene: TRBD2; abundance: NA; j_gene: TRBJ2-3; v_gene: TRBV7-9
CDR3aa: CASSQVLGGRGTGELFF; CDR3nt: TGTGCCAGCAGCCAAGTCTTAGGGGGGCGCGGCACCGGGGAGCTGTTTTTT; d_gene: NA; abundance: NA; j_gene: TRBJ2-2; v_gene: TRBV3-1/TRBV3-2
CDR3aa: CSVEDLQGRGNYGYTF; CDR3nt: TGCAGCGTTGAAGATCTTCAAGGACGGGGAAACTATGGCTACACCTTC; d_gene: NA; abundance: NA; j_gene: TRBJ1-2; v_gene: TRBV29-1
CDR3aa: CASSPGGSNGYTF; CDR3nt: TGTGCCAGCAGTCCAGGGGGAAGCAATGGCTACACCTTC; d_gene: TRBD1; abundance: NA; j_gene: TRBJ1-2; v_gene: TRBV6-5
CDR3aa: CSVGRGAYYNEQFF; CDR3nt: TGCAGCGTTGGGCGCGGGGCTTACTACAATGAGCAGTTCTTC; d_gene: NA; abundance: NA; j_gene: TRBJ2-1; v_gene: TRBV29-1
CDR3aa: CASSEMDYGYTF; CDR3nt: TGTGCCAGCAGCGAGATGGACTATGGCTACACCTTC; d_gene: NA; abundance: once; j_gene: TRBJ1-2; v_gene: TRBV3-1/TRBV3-2
CDR3aa: CASSLGDNPSYNEQLF; CDR3nt: TGTGCCAGCAGCTTGGGGGACAACCCTTCCTACAATGAGCAGCTCTTC; d_gene: NA; abundance: NA; j_gene: TRBJ2-1; v_gene: TRBV5-8
CDR3aa: CASSEGAGAHHTQYF; CDR3nt: TGTGCCAGCAGTGAGGGAGCGGGCGCCCATCATACGCAGTATTTT; d_gene: NA; abundance: NA; j_gene: TRBJ2-3; v_gene: TRBV2
CDR3aa: CASSLVPSYTQYF; CDR3nt: TGTGCCAGCAGCTTGGTGCCTAGCTATACGCAGTATTTT; d_gene: NA; abundance: NA; j_gene: TRBJ2-3; v_gene: TRBV5-4
CDR3aa: CASREQGTANEKLFF; CDR3nt: TGTGCCAGCAGGGAACAGGGGACGGCTAATGAAAAACTGTTTTTT; d_gene: TRBD1; abundance: NA; j_gene: TRBJ1-4; v_gene: TRBV2
CDR3aa: CATSDLQGADTQYF; CDR3nt: TGTGCCACCAGTGATTTGCAGGGCGCAGATACGCAGTATTTT; d_gene: NA; abundance: NA; j_gene: TRBJ2-3; v_gene: TRBV24-1
CDR3aa: CASGGLHEQYF; CDR3nt: TGTGCCAGCGGTGGACTGCACGAGCAGTACTTC; d_gene: NA; abundance: NA; j_gene: TRBJ2-7; v_gene: TRBV27
CDR3aa: CASSPLAEGREAFF; CDR3nt: TGTGCCAGCAGTCCCCTAGCGGAGGGAAGGGAAGCTTTCTTT; d_gene: NA; abundance: NA; j_gene: TRBJ1-1; v_gene: TRBV27
CDR3aa: CASRPSSYEQYF; CDR3nt: TGTGCCAGCAGACCGAGCTCCTACGAGCAGTACTTC; d_gene: NA; abundance: NA; j_gene: TRBJ2-7; v_gene: TRBV6-6
CDR3aa: CASSLDRGTEAFF; CDR3nt: TGCGCCAGCAGCCTGGACAGAGGGACTGAAGCTTTCTTT; d_gene: NA; abundance: NA; j_gene: TRBJ1-1; v_gene: TRBV5-1
CDR3aa: CSVGGTEASYEQYF; CDR3nt: TGCAGCGTTGGAGGCACGGAGGCGTCCTACGAGCAGTACTTC; d_gene: NA; abundance: once; j_gene: TRBJ2-7; v_gene: TRBV29-1
CDR3aa: CARKGRTTSGETYEQYF; CDR3nt: TGTGCCAGAAAGGGGCGAACGACATCCGGGGAGACCTACGAGCAGTACTTC; d_gene: NA; abundance: NA; j_gene: TRBJ2-7; v_gene: TRBV21-1
CDR3aa: CASSYGGAGEKLFF; CDR3nt: TGTGCCAGCAGTTACGGGGGGGCAGGGGAAAAACTGTTTTTT; d_gene: NA; abundance: NA; j_gene: TRBJ1-4; v_gene: TRBV6-5
CDR3aa: CASSQVRNEQFF; CDR3nt: TGTGCCAGCAGCCAAGTCCGGAATGAGCAGTTCTTC; d_gene: NA; abundance: NA; j_gene: TRBJ2-1; v_gene: TRBV3-1/TRBV3-2
CDR3aa: CATSRDRIGGETKHF; CDR3nt: TGTGCCACCAGCAGAGATCGCATAGGAGGGGAGACCAAGCATTTT; d_gene: NA; abundance: NA; j_gene: TRBJ1-5; v_gene: TRBV15
CDR3aa: CASSEVVDSQAEAFF; CDR3nt: TGTGCCAGCAGTGAAGTGGTTGACAGTCAGGCCGAAGCTTTCTTT; d_gene: NA; abundance: NA; j_gene: TRBJ1-1; v_gene: TRBV6-1
CDR3aa: CASSLVGPQPQHF; CDR3nt: TGCGCCAGCAGCTTGGTAGGTCCTCAGCCCCAGCATTTT; d_gene: NA; abundance: NA; j_gene: TRBJ1-5; v_gene: TRBV5-1
CDR3aa: CATSDLRTGVTDTQYF; CDR3nt: TGTGCCACCAGTGATCTCAGGACAGGGGTGACAGATACGCAGTATTTT; d_gene: TRBD1; abundance: NA; j_gene: TRBJ2-3; v_gene: TRBV24-1
CDR3aa: CASSLGSSSGAYEQYF; CDR3nt: TGTGCCAGCAGCTTAGGGTCATCTAGCGGGGCCTACGAGCAGTACTTC; d_gene: TRBD2; abundance: NA; j_gene: TRBJ2-7; v_gene: TRBV7-2
CDR3aa: CAWSEIGDTQYF; CDR3nt: TGTGCCTGGAGTGAAATCGGAGATACGCAGTATTTT; d_gene: NA; abundance: NA; j_gene: TRBJ2-3; v_gene: TRBV30
CDR3aa: CASSKDRMNTEAFF; CDR3nt: TGTGCCAGCTCAAAAGACAGAATGAACACTGAAGCTTTCTTT; d_gene: NA; abundance: NA; j_gene: TRBJ1-1; v_gene: TRBV18
CDR3aa: CASSLDFGTEAFF; CDR3nt: TGTGCCAGCAGCTTAGATTTTGGCACTGAAGCTTTCTTT; d_gene: NA; abundance: NA; j_gene: TRBJ1-1; v_gene: TRBV11-3
CDR3aa: CASSEDRGQETQYF; CDR3nt: TGTGCCAGCAGTGAAGACAGGGGCCAAGAGACCCAGTACTTC; d_gene: TRBD1; abundance: once; j_gene: TRBJ2-5; v_gene: TRBV2
CDR3aa: CASSSQTYGYTF; CDR3nt: TGTGCCAGCAGCTCACAGACCTATGGCTACACCTTC; d_gene: NA; abundance: once; j_gene: TRBJ1-2; v_gene: TRBV7-2
CDR3aa: CASSQGRGSYYGYTF; CDR3nt: TGCGCCAGCAGCCAAGGTAGGGGCAGCTACTATGGCTACACCTTC; d_gene: NA; abundance: NA; j_gene: TRBJ1-2; v_gene: TRBV4-1
CDR3aa: CASSDRAGVEQYF; CDR3nt: TGTGCCAGCAGTGATCGGGCAGGGGTCGAGCAGTACTTC; d_gene: NA; abundance: NA; j_gene: TRBJ2-7; v_gene: TRBV25-1
CDR3aa: CASSQDREDTEAFF; CDR3nt: TGTGCCAGCAGCCAAGACAGGGAGGACACTGAAGCTTTCTTT; d_gene: NA; abundance: once; j_gene: TRBJ1-1; v_gene: TRBV14
CDR3aa: CASRLAGAYEQYF; CDR3nt: TGTGCCAGCAGACTAGCGGGTGCCTACGAGCAGTACTTC; d_gene: TRBD2; abundance: NA; j_gene: TRBJ2-7; v_gene: TRBV2
CDR3aa: CASRTGLAGFYNEQFF; CDR3nt: TGCGCCAGCAGGACGGGACTAGCGGGTTTCTACAATGAGCAGTTCTTC; d_gene: TRBD2; abundance: NA; j_gene: TRBJ2-1; v_gene: TRBV5-1
CDR3aa: CASSLARGPTNTGELFF; CDR3nt: TGCGCCAGCAGCTTGGCCCGGGGCCCCACGAACACCGGGGAGCTGTTTTTT; d_gene: NA; abundance: NA; j_gene: TRBJ2-2; v_gene: TRBV5-1
CDR3aa: CATSKISQGSYGYTF; CDR3nt: TGTGCCACCAGTAAAATATCACAGGGGAGCTATGGCTACACCTTC; d_gene: TRBD1; abundance: NA; j_gene: TRBJ1-2; v_gene: TRBV15
CDR3aa: CAWSGGIYGYTF; CDR3nt: TGTGCCTGGAGTGGAGGGATTTATGGCTACACCTTC; d_gene: NA; abundance: NA; j_gene: TRBJ1-2; v_gene: TRBV30
CDR3aa: CASSLRAENTGELFF; CDR3nt: TGTGCCAGCAGCTTGAGGGCTGAGAACACCGGGGAGCTGTTTTTT; d_gene: NA; abundance: NA; j_gene: TRBJ2-2; v_gene: TRBV6-4
CDR3aa: CASSPSTGASGNTIYF; CDR3nt: TGTGCCAGCTCACCATCGACAGGGGCATCTGGAAACACCATATATTTT; d_gene: TRBD1; abundance: few; j_gene: TRBJ1-3; v_gene: TRBV18
CDR3aa: CASSSDTGELFF; CDR3nt: TGTGCCAGCAGCTCCGACACCGGGGAGCTGTTTTTT; d_gene: NA; abundance: NA; j_gene: TRBJ2-2; v_gene: TRBV7-2
CDR3aa: CASSEGSVTEAFF; CDR3nt: TGCGCCAGCAGTGAGGGGTCGGTCACTGAAGCTTTCTTT; d_gene: NA; abundance: NA; j_gene: TRBJ1-1; v_gene: TRBV5-1